The TCR beta chain under discussion was sequenced for a study of T-cell reconstitution after alpha-beta-depleted transplantation in children listed by TCRdb under 2016. Describing the broader study: T-cell immune reconstitution after TCRalphabeta/CD19-depleted allogeneic hematopoietic cell transplantation in children was quantitatively tracked in the study by means of TCR repertoire profiling.

What this sample's treatment or condition label stands for: allogeneic hematopoietic cell transplantation with graft depleted of TCRalphabeta T cells and CD19 B cells. The transplant recipients were children given TCRalphabeta/CD19-depleted allogeneic hematopoietic cell grafts. The study at large found these results: In some patients, the high TCRbeta diversity seen at day 60 was put down to recipient T cells and intrathymic progenitors that had survived conditioning. The frequencies of hyperexpanded clones fell over the following months, and after one year, T-cell counts and TCRbeta diversity were mostly attributed to newly produced T cells. The apparently early recovery of alphabetaT-cell counts about two months after transplant reportedly depended on only several hundred rapidly expanded clones that came from non-depleted graft cells.

Library creation used PCR. Sequencing used an Illumina HiSeq 2500. Molecular barcoding was employed in the preparation of TCR libraries, with unique molecular identifiers being used to normalize TCRbeta repertoire quantification. Using fastp at Q25 and MiXCR, TCRdb reprocessed the public reads and kept productive beta chains. Identical CDR3 proteins give one entry, which carries the most common genes and DNA. Present in this sample are about 980,000 distinct CDR3 sequences, around 30% of which were seen just once. In total, the top ten clones hold about 28% of the sample. From the cysteine up to the phenylalanine, the CDR3 has a length of 16 residues. The entry retains the CDR3 DNA only, 48 bases that are in frame from base 1. From a lookup of the germline V gene, CDR1 and CDR2 are SGHRS and YFSETQ. Ends trimmed: V by 0 bases, J by 3 bases; bases unmatched to a gene: 7. To note about this clonotype: No antigen is known for it. There are no base qualities to consult, and no much larger clone falls within one base.

The sequence was obtained from a boy under two years old who had a stem cell transplant for SCID, so the T cells may come from the graft donor. The specimen was PBMCs, mostly from graft donor cells, collected 360 days after TCRalphabeta/CD19-depleted stem cell transplant. The rearrangement combines TRBV5-1 with TRBJ2-7; TRBD1 lines up with 9 middle nucleotides. The DNA sequence reads TGCGCCAGCAGCTTGGGGGGGACAGGGACCTACTACGAGCAGTACTTC. Translated, this is CASSLGGTGTYYEQYF.